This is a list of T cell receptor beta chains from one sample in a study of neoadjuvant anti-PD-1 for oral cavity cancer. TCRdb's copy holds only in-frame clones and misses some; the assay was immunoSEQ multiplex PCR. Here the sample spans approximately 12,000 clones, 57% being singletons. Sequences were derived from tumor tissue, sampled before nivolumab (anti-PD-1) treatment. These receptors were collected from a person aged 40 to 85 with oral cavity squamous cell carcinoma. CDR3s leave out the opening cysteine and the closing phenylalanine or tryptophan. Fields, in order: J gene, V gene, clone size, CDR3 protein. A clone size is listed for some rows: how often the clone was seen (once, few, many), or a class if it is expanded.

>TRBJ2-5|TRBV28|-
ASSTKETQY
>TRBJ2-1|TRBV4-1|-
ASSTQRGDNEQF
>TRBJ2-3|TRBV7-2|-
ASSSTSGTGGASDTQY
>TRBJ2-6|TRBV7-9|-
ASSLLMGSGANVLT
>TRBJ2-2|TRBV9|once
ASSVGLAGAVGELF
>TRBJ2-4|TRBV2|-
ASRGTGQLAKNIQY
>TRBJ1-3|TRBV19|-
ASSSKNSGNTIY
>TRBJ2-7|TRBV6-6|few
ASSSTTRAEQY
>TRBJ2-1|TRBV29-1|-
SVEGGLGEQF
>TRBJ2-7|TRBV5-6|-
ASSLLAGAAFREQY
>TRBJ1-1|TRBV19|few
ASINMGRGTEAF
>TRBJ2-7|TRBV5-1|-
ASSFQGASSYEQY
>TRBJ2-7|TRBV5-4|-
ASSRSYRETIGDYEQY
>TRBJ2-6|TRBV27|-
ASRSTVSGANVLT
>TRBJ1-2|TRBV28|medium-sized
ASSSSGTANYGYT